This entry describes one T cell receptor (beta chain). Only a few counts were recorded for this clonotype. Which antigen it targets is not known. Nothing much larger sits one base from this clone, and base qualities are not available. Systemically healthy Caucasian individuals from Russia, approximately 39 in total and aged about 6 to 95 years, were included as donors. Around 10 milliliters of peripheral blood were collected from each donor into EDTA-treated Vacutainer tubes. Ficoll-Paque density-gradient centrifugation was used to isolate PBMCs, with at least 6.5 million per sample. Total RNA, at least 6 micrograms per sample, was extracted from PBMCs with Trizol reagent. Naive CD45RAhigh/CD27high T cell percentages were measured by flow cytometry on a PBMC aliquot from every donor. Library preparation used 5' RACE. The instrument was an Illumina HiSeq 2500. A second PCR of about 6 to 11 cycles was performed with a sample-barcoded 5' primer and a J-beta primer mix. A unique molecular identifier was introduced onto each TCR beta cDNA molecule by a template-switch 5' adaptor carrying 12 random nucleotides. Each sample yielded at least 2.5 million CDR3-containing paired-end reads. The Mint cDNA synthesis kit, primed by a TRBC-specific oligonucleotide, was used to synthesize first-strand cDNA from all RNA. Following uracil-DNA glycosylase treatment, all cDNA underwent a first 18-cycle PCR with the universal primers M1SS and BC2_uni_R. The paper's data handling went like this. For normalization, 1 million high-quality reads were randomly selected from each sample, with every read carrying a distinct molecular identifier. Instead of being binned into consensus sequences, reads with shared molecular identifiers were discarded. MiTCR, run with a Q25 quality threshold and the strictest error-elimination algorithm, handled CDR3 identification, clonotype clustering and error correction. Lower-bound total TCR beta diversity was estimated with a nonparametric unseen species model using Euler transformation. Clones were called with MiXCR by TCRdb after fastp trimmed the public reads at Q25, and only in-frame beta chains were retained. Duplicate CDR3 protein sequences are folded into a single record with the most common DNA and genes. Here the V and J calls rest on TCRdb's processing, not on the authors' analysis. The sample records approximately 780,000 distinct CDR3 sequences, 25% to 30% of which are singletons. Approximately 2.9% of the sample goes to the ten largest clones.

This sample is part of a study of blood T cells in healthy people across ages (dated by TCRdb to between 2014 and 2016). Notes on the research overall: Template switching captured roughly one uniquely barcoded TCR beta cDNA molecule per two T cells in model experiments. Using the same blood draw, the study looked at two additional independent replicas of 1 million unique cDNA reads for two donors, one aged 18 to 29 and the other aged 80 or older. Age-related changes in TCR beta repertoire diversity were measured in the study by deep sequencing normalized with unique cDNA molecular identifiers. Four age groups were formed from the donors: young (average 16 years), middle-aged (approximately 40), aged (62) and long-lived (more than 75). Results and caveats for the whole study, not just this receptor: There was a strong correlation between observed TCR beta diversity and the percentage of naive T cells measured by flow cytometry. As age increased, observed TCR beta diversity per million T cells dropped in a roughly linear way, and a significant reduction was already evident by age 40. The CMV infection status of donors was not known, potentially confounding age-related changes in expanded clonotypes. Since profiling was done on bulk unsorted PBMCs, naive and antigen-experienced compartments could not be conclusively compared. The long-lived group showed more naive CD4+ T cells, fewer expanded clones and increased TCR diversity than the aged group, suggesting age selection. Estimates of total diversity based on one million sequenced T cells were regarded as lower bounds and as underestimates.

Deletion took 0 bases off V and 3 bases off J, with a span of 18 bases between the germline ends. CDR1 and CDR2, looked up from the germline V gene, are SGHAT and FQNNGV. The CDR3 goes from the cysteine to the phenylalanine over 18 residues. Just the 54-base CDR3 DNA is kept, in frame starting at base 1. The same sample was also studied in work on T cells of mothers and their children. As described in the second report: Donors were nine systemically healthy Caucasian individuals: three mothers and their six children. cDNA synthesis used all of the extracted RNA, with around 1.6 ug of RNA in each 15 ul reaction. Sample barcodes and 2-4 random nucleotides were added via the M1S primer in the second PCR. Each mother yielded over 8.5 million TCR beta CDR3 reads and each child about 3 million reads. Thymic selection similarly shapes TCR recombination output in related and unrelated pairs, with minor effect from inherited differences. Normalized repertoire overlap in related mother-child pairs was always slightly higher than in unrelated mother-child pairs, but the difference was never significant. No persistent microchimeric T cell clones were detected, at a sensitivity of roughly 100 clones per million clonotypes. To look for features that set related mother-child pairs apart from unrelated individuals, the researchers ran deep NGS to compare the TCR beta repertoires of mothers and children. On average, the children were about 12 +/- 4 years old, while the mothers were approximately 41 +/- 4 years old. After adapters were ligated using NEBNext reagents, the libraries underwent 100+100 nt paired-end sequencing on an Illumina HiSeq 2000. To prevent cross-contamination, the mother and child libraries were prepared one month apart and sequenced in separate runs. For each donor, somewhere between 500,000 and 2,000,000 distinct TCR beta clonotypes were identified. Naive TCR beta clonotypes were estimated from low-frequency clonotypes matched to each donor's FACS-determined naive share, without sorting.

The TCR originated in a boy aged 5-17 years in good health. This receptor chain uses TRBV11-2 and TRBJ2-1, with no reliable assignment of the D segment. Sequencing input: blood. The CDR3 sequence is CASSLDRGNPEIYNEQFF. In nucleotides, the sequence is TGTGCCAGCAGCTTAGATCGTGGGAACCCCGAAATCTACAATGAGCAGTTCTTC.